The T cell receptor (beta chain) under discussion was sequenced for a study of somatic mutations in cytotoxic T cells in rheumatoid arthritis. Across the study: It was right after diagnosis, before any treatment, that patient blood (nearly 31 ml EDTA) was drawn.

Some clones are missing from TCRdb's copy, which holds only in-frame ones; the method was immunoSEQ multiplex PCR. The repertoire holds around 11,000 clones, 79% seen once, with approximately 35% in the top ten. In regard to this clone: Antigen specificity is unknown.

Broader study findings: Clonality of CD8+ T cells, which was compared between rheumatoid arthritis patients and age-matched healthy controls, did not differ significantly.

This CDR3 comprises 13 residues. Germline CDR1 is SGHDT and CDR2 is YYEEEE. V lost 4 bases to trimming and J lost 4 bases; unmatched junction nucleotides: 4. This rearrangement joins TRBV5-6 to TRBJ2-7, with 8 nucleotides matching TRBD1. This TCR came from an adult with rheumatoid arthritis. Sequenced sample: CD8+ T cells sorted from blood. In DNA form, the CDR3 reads TGTGCCAGCAGCCTGGGACAGGAATACGAGCAGTACTTC. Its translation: CASSLGQEYEQYF.